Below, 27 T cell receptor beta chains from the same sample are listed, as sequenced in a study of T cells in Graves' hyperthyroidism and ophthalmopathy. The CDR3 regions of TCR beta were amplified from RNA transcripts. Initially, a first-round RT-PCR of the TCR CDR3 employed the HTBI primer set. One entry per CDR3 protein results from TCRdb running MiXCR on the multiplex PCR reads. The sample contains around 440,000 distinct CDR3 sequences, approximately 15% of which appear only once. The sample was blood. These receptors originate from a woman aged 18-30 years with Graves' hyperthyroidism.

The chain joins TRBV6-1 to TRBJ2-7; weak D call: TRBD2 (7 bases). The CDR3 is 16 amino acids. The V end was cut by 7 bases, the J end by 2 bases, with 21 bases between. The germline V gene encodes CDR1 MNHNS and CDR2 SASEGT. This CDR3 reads CASKGGGWSPTYEQYF. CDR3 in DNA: TGTGCCAGCAAAGGGGGGGGGTGGAGTCCCACCTACGAGCAGTACTTC.

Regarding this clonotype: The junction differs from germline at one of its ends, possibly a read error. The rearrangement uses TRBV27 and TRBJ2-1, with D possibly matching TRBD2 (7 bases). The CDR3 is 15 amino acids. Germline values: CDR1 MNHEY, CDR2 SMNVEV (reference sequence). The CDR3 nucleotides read TGTGCCAGTCGCGCGGGGGCCAGCTCCTACAATGAGCAGCTCTTC. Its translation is CASRAGASSYNEQLF.

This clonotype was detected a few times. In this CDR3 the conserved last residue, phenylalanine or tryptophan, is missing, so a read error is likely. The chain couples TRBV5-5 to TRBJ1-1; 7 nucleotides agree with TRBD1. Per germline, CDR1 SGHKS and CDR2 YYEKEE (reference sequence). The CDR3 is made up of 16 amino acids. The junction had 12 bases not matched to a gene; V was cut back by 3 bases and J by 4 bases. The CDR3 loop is CASSSRQGWSGTEAFL. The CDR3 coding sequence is TGTGCCAGCAGCTCTCGACAGGGCTGGTCGGGCACTGAAGCTTTCCTT.

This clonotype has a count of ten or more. The CDR3, as DNA: TGCAGCGCCTTACAGGGTGGAGGCTCCTACAATGAGCAGTTCTTC. The encoded protein is CSALQGGGSYNEQFF. This sequence joins TRBV29-1 and TRBJ2-1; the D gene is possibly TRBD1 (6 bases). Germline lookup yields CDR1 SQVTM and CDR2 ANQGSEA. V lost 7 bases and J 0 bases, leaving 16 bases between the germline ends. This CDR3 is built from 15 residues.

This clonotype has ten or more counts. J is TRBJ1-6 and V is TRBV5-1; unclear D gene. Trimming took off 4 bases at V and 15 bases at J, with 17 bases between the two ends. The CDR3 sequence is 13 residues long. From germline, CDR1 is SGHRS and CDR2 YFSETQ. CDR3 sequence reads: CASSLGWSGVLHF. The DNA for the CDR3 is TGCGCCAGCAGCCTTGGGTGGTCAGGCGTCCTCCACTTT.

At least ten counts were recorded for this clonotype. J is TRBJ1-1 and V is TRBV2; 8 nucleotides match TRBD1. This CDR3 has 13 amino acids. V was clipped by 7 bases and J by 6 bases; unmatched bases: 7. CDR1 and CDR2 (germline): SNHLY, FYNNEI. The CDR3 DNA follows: TGTGCCAGCATTGTCCACAGGGGGGCTGAAGCTTTCTTT. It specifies CASIVHRGAEAFF.

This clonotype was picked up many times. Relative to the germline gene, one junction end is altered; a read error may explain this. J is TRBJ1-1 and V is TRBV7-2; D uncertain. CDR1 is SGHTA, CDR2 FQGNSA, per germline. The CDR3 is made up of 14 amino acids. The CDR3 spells CASSLASQNTEAFF. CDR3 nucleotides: TGTGCCAGCAGCCTAGCATCTCAGAACACTGAAGCTTTCTTT.

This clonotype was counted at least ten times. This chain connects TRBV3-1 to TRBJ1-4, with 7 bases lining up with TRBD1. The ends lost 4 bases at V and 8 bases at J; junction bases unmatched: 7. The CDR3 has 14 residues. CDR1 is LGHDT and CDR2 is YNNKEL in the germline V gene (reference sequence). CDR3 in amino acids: CASSPQGFGEKLFF. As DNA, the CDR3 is TGTGCCAGCAGCCCACAGGGGTTTGGGGAAAAACTGTTTTTT.

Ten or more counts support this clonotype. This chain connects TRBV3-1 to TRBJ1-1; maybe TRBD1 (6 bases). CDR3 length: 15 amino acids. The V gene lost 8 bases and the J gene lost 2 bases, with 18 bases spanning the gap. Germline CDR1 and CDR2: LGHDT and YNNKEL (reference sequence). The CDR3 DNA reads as TGTGCCAGCGTAGAACAGGGCACCGGAAACACTGAAGCTTTCTTT. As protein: CASVEQGTGNTEAFF.

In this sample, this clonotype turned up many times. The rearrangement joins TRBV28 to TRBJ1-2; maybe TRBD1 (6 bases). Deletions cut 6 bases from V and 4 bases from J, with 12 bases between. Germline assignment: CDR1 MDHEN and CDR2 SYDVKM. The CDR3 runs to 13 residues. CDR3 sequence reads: CASSLDRTYGYTF. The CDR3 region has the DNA TGTGCCAGCAGCTTAGACAGGACCTATGGCTACACCTTC.

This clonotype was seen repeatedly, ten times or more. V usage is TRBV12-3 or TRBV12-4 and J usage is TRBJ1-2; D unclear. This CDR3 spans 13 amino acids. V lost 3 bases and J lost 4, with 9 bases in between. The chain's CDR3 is CASSLGAIYGYTF. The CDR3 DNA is TGTGCCAGCAGTTTGGGCGCCATCTATGGCTACACCTTC.

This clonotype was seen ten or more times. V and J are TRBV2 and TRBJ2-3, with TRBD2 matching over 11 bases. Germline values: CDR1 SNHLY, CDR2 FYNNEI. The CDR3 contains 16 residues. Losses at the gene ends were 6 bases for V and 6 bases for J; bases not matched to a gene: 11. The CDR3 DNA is TGTGCCAGCAGATCCTTTAGCGGGAGGGCCAAGGATACGCAGTATTTT. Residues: CASRSFSGRAKDTQYF.

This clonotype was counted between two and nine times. Here the CDR3 reads CASSQVLRSKGAGELFF. CDR3 DNA: TGTGCCAGCAGCCAAGTTTTACGCTCCAAGGGTGCCGGGGAGCTGTTTTTT. The V and J genes are TRBV3-1 and TRBJ2-2, with no clear D. Trimming cost V 1 base and J 6 bases, with 18 bases left between them. Per germline, CDR1 LGHDT and CDR2 YNNKEL (reference sequence). This CDR3 is built from 17 residues.

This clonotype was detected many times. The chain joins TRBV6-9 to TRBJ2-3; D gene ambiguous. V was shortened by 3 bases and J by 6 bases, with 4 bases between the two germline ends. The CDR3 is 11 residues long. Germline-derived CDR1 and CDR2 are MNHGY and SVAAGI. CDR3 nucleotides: TGTGCCAGCAGTTACGTGGATACGCAGTATTTT. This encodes CASSYVDTQYF.

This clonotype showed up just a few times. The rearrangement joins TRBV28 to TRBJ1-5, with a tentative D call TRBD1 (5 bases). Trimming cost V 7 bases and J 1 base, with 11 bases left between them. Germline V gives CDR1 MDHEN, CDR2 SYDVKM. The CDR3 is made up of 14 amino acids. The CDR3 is CASKDDRSNQPQHF. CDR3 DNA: TGTGCCAGCAAAGACGACAGAAGCAATCAGCCCCAGCATTTT.

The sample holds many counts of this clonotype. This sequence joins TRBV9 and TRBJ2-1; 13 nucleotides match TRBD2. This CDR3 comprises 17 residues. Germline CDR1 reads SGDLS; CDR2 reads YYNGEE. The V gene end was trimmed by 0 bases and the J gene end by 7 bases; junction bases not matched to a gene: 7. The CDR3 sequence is CASSVELAGGPGNEQFF. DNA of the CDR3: TGTGCCAGCAGCGTAGAACTAGCGGGGGGGCCTGGAAATGAGCAGTTCTTC.

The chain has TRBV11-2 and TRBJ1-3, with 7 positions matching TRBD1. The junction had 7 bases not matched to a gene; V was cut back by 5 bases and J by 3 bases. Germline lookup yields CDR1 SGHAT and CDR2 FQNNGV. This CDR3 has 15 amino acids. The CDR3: CASSLRTGLGNTIYF. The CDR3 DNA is TGTGCCAGCAGCCTGAGGACAGGCCTTGGAAACACCATATATTTT.

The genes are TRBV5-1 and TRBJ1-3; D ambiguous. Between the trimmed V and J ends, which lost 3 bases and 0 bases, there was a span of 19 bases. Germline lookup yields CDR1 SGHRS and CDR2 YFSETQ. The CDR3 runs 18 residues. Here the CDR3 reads CASSYWTDSHFSGNTIYF. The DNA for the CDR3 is TGCGCCAGCAGCTACTGGACGGACTCCCACTTCTCTGGAAACACCATATATTTT.

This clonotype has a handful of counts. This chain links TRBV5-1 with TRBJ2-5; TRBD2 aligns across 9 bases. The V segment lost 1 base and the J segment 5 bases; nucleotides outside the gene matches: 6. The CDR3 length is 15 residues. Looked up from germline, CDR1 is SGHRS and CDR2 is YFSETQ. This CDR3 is CASSLSGGGAETQYF. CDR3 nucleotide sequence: TGCGCCAGCAGCTTGTCGGGCGGGGGGGCTGAGACCCAGTACTTC.

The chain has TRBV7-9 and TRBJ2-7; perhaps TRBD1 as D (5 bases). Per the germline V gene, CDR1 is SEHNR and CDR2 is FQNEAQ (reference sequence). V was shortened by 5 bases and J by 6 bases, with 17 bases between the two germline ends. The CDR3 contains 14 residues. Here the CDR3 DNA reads TGTGCCAGCAGCCTCGACAGTGCCTACGGCGAGCAGTACTTC. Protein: CASSLDSAYGEQYF.

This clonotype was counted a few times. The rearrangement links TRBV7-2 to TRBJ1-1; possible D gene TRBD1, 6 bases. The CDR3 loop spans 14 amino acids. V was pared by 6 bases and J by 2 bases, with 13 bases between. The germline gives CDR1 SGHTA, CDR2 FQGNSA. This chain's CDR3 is CASRPGQSNTEAFF. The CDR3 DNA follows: TGTGCCAGCAGGCCTGGACAGAGTAACACTGAAGCTTTCTTT.

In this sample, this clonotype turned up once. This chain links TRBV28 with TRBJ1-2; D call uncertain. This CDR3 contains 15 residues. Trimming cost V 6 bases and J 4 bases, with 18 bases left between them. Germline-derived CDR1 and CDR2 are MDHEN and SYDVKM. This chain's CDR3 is CASRNKGRVGYGYTF. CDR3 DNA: TGTGCCAGCAGAAATAAAGGGAGGGTGGGCTATGGCTACACCTTC.

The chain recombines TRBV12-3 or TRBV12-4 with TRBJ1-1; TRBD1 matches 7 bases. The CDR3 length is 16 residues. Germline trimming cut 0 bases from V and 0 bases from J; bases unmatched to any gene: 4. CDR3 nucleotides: TGTGCCAGCAGTTTAGCGCTAGGGGGCGTGAACACTGAAGCTTTCTTT. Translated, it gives CASSLALGGVNTEAFF.

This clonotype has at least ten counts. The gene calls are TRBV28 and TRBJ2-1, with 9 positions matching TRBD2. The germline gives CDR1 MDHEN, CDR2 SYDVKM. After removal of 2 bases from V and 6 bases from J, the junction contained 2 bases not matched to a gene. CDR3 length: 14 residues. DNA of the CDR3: TGTGCCAGCAGTTTAGGGACTAGCTTCAATGAGCAGTTCTTC. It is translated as CASSLGTSFNEQFF.

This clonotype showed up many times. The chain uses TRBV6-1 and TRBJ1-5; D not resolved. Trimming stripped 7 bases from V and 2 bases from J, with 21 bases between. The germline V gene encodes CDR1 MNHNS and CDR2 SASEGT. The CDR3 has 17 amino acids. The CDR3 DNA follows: TGTGCCAGCAACCAACTAACCGGGAGCCGGGGCAATCAGCCCCAGCATTTT. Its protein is CASNQLTGSRGNQPQHF.

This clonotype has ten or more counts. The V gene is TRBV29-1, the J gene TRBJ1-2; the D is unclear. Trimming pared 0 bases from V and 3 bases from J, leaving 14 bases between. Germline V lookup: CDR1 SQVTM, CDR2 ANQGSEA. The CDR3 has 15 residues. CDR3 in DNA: TGCAGCGTTGAAGATCCACGACCGACTTACTATGGCTACACCTTC. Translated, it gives CSVEDPRPTYYGYTF.

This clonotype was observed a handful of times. The CDR3 region has the DNA TGTGCCAGCAGCCAAGACAGGGACCTTGGCTACACCTTC. It translates to CASSQDRDLGYTF. The rearrangement links TRBV3-1 to TRBJ1-2; D may be TRBD1 (5 bases). V was shortened by 0 bases and J by 7 bases, with 9 bases between the two germline ends. The CDR3 extends over 13 amino acids. The germline gives CDR1 LGHDT, CDR2 YNNKEL (reference sequence).